These T cell receptor beta chains were read from a single sample in a study of monozygotic twins with inflammatory bowel disease. TCRdb re-called the 5' RACE reads and gives one entry per CDR3 protein, without DNA. The sample spans approximately 140,000 distinct CDR3 sequences; the ten largest clones claim under 2.5%. Specimen: blood. These receptors were obtained from a human donor with ulcerative colitis or Crohn's disease, or a healthy co-twin of an affected twin (not recorded which). The CDR3 runs from the conserved cysteine through the conserved F or W. Fields, in order: CDR3 protein, J gene, V gene.

CDR3: CASSFSHVSSYEQYF
J: TRBJ2-7
V: TRBV12-3/TRBV12-4

CDR3: CASSTLLVGGAQYF
J: TRBJ2-5
V: TRBV28

CDR3: CASSEEGLNTEAFF
J: TRBJ1-1
V: TRBV9

CDR3: CASSLVAPGEVGAFF
J: TRBJ1-1
V: TRBV7-2

CDR3: CASSFDRGGQPQHF
J: TRBJ1-5
V: TRBV7-2

CDR3: CASSRTGSGTGELFF
J: TRBJ2-2
V: TRBV19

CDR3: CASRRGQQNTEAFF
J: TRBJ1-1
V: TRBV5-1

CDR3: CSAPGGTVPIEQYF
J: TRBJ2-7
V: TRBV20-1

CDR3: CASSPGAGETQYF
J: TRBJ2-5
V: TRBV11-2

CDR3: CASSLNGRAEAFF
J: TRBJ1-1
V: TRBV7-3

CDR3: CASIELASRSDTQYF
J: TRBJ2-3
V: TRBV6-1

CDR3: CASSLGTTGQPQHF
J: TRBJ1-5
V: TRBV7-9

CDR3: CASSIQQGQINEKLFF
J: TRBJ1-4
V: TRBV7-2